The present T cell receptor beta chain was sequenced within a study of T cell responses to AZD1222 COVID-19 vaccine. TCRdb keeps only in-frame clones here, not all; method: immunoSEQ multiplex PCR. The repertoire holds around 110,000 clones, with around nine tenths as singletons. Germline V gene sequence: CDR1 SGHTA, CDR2 FQGTGA. There are 13 residues in the CDR3. V was cut by 5 bases and J by 1 base, with 6 bases left in between. A remark on this clone: The sample holds other DNA sequences that translate to the same CDR3.

This TCR came from an adult in good health. The sample here was peripheral blood, taken on day 0 of AZD1222 vaccination. This chain uses TRBV7-3 with TRBJ1-5; D gene ambiguous. The CDR3 protein is CASSLTSNQPQHF. CDR3 in DNA: TGTGCCAGCAGCCTGACAAGCAATCAGCCCCAGCATTTT.